Included here is one T cell receptor beta chain sequence, with context. Antigen unknown. This may come from a read error, since a much larger clone is one base off. Patients aged 18 to 65 had newly diagnosed hyperthyroidism that had lasted under 2 months. The source of the sample is a study of T cells in Graves' hyperthyroidism and ophthalmopathy. RNA transcripts provided the source from which TCR beta CDR3 regions were amplified. The HTBI primer set was used in a first-round RT-PCR of the TCR CDR3. One entry per CDR3 protein, called by TCRdb with MiXCR from the multiplex PCR reads. The data hold hundreds of thousands of distinct CDR3 sequences, with about two fifths observed a single time. Looked up from germline, CDR1 is SGHTA and CDR2 is FQGNSA. Trimming pared 3 bases from V and 13 bases from J, leaving 15 bases between. There are 12 residues in the CDR3. Whole-study results and caveats: Blood also showed most of the thyroid clonotypes that were expanded above 0.001. A model of 13 V-J pairs discriminated ophthalmopathy from stable hyperthyroidism. Ophthalmopathy, as predicted by the model, came a median around 6.7 months after the prediction.

This clonotype was obtained from a man between 18 and 35 years old with Graves' hyperthyroidism. This chain uses TRBV7-2 with TRBJ1-2; a possible D gene is TRBD1 (5 bases). The sample comprised blood. CDR3 nucleotide sequence: TGTGCCAGCAGCTTCAGCGGGACCCCCGTCACCTTC. Protein sequence: CASSFSGTPVTF.